The TCR beta chain under discussion was sequenced for a study of graft-versus-host responses after intestinal transplantation. The overall study: Every recipient had anti-thymocyte globulin induction and 2 to 4 years of tacrolimus plus steroids. Findings and caveats of the study: In recipient marrow, GvH clones were found, and some appeared first in ileum or blood. In patients with graft-donor T cell macrochimerism, allograft graft-versus-host to host-versus-graft clonal ratios were high.

Libraries were prepared by immunoSEQ multiplex PCR; TCRdb keeps only in-frame clonotypes and omits some of them. The repertoire includes tens of thousands of clones, approximately 94% of them detected once, and 0.53% sits in the top ten. On this clone: Its target is not known.

Source: unstimulated CD8+ T cells sorted from spleen or lymph node cells, taken before intestinal transplant. The TCR originated in a human donor who received an intestinal transplant.

The CDR3 here is CASSSTGDTQYF. The DNA of the CDR3 is TGTGCCAGCAGTTCCACAGGGGATACGCAGTATTTT. This rearrangement joins TRBV27 to TRBJ2-3; tentative D call: TRBD1 (6 bases). Germline CDR1 reads MNHEY; CDR2 reads SMNVEV (reference sequence). V was clipped by 4 bases and J by 6 bases, with 8 bases between them. The CDR3 covers 12 residues.